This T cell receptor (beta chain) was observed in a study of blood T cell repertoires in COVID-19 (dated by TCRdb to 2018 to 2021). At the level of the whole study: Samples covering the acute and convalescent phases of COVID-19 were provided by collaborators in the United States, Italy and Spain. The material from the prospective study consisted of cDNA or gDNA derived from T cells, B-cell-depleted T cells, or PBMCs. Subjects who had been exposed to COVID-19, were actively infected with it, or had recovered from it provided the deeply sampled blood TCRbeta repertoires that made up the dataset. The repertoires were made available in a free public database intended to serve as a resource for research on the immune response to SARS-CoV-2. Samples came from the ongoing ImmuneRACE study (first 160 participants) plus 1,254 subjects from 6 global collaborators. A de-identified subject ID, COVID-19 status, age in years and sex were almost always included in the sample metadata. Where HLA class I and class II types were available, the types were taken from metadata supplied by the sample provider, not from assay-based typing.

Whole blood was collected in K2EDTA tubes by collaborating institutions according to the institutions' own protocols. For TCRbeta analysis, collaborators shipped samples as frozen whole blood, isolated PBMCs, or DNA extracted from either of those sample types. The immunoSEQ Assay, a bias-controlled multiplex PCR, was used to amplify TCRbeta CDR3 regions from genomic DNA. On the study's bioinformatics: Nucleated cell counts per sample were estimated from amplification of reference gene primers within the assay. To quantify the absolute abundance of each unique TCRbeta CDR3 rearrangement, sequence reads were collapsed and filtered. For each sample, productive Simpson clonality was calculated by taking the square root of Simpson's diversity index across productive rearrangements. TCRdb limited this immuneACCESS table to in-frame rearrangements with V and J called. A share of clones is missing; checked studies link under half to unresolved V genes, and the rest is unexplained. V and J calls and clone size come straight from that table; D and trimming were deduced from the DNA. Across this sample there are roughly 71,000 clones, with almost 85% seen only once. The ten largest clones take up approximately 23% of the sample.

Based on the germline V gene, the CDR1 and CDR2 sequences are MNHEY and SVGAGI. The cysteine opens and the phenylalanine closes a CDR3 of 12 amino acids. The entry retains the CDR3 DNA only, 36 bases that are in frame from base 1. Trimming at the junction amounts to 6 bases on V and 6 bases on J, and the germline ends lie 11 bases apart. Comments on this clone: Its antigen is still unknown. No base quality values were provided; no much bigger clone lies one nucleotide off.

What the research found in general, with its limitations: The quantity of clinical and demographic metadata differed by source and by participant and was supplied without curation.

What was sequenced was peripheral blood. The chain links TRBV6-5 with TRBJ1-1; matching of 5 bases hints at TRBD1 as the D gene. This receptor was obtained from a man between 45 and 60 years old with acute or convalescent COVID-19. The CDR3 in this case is CASRGAGPEAFF. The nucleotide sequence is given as TGTGCCAGCAGAGGGGCGGGGCCTGAAGCTTTCTTT.